This T cell receptor beta chain was profiled in a study of beta chain features in type 1 diabetes. The CDR3 contains 11 residues. Between the trimmed V and J ends, which lost 4 bases and 6 bases, there was a span of 6 bases. Germline V CDR1 and CDR2: MNHEY, SMNVEV (reference sequence). Expressed TCRB transcripts were sequenced after all isolated RNA was converted to cDNA. TCRdb's table, derived via immunoSEQ multiplex PCR, lists solely in-frame clones and lacks some. The table includes roughly 730,000 clones, 13% detected once. Details on this clone: Antigen unknown.

Whole-study results and caveats: Shortening of TCRB CDR3s, moderate but significant, appeared in all four CD4+ subsets of Type 1 diabetes patients.

This sequence was found in a young man with type 1 diabetes. Sequencing was carried out using naive CD4+ T cells from blood. The chain combines TRBV27 with TRBJ1-2, with D uncertain. DNA for the CDR3: TGTGCCAGCAGTTCTGGGGATGGCTACACCTTC. Its protein is CASSSGDGYTF.